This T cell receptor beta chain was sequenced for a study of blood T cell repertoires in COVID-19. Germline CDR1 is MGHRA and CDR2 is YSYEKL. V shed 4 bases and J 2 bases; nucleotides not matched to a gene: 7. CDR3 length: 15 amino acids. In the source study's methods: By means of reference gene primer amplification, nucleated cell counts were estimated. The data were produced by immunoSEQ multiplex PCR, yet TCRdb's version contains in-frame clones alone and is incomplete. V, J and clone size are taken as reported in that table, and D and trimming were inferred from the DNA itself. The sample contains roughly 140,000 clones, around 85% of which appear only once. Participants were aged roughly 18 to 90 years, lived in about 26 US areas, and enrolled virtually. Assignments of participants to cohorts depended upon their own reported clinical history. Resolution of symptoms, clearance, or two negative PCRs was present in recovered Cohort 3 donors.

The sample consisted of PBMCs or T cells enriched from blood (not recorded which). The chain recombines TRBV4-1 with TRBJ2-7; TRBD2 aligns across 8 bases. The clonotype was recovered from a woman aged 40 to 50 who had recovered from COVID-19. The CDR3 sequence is CASSPIAGTAYEQYF. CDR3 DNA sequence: TGCGCCAGCAGCCCCATAGCGGGAACAGCCTACGAGCAGTACTTC.